The rows below give T cell receptor beta chains drawn from one sample of a study of blood T cell repertoires in COVID-19. TCRdb's table, derived via immunoSEQ multiplex PCR, lists solely in-frame clones and lacks some. In the table there are roughly 73,000 clones, more than 80% of which are singletons. The sample comprised peripheral blood. All receptors derive from a woman aged 70-85 years with acute or convalescent COVID-19. The CDR3 runs from the conserved cysteine through the conserved F or W. Each record gives: J gene, V gene, CDR3 protein.

TRBJ2-7,TRBV3-1/TRBV3-2,CASRRQGYEQYF
TRBJ2-2,TRBV5-1,CASSLGTVTNTGELFF
TRBJ1-1,TRBV7-2,CASSFQDYLNTEAFF
TRBJ1-5,TRBV28,CASRSGQGNQPQHF
TRBJ1-3,TRBV30,CAWTWGRNTIYF
TRBJ1-1,TRBV7-9,CASSLVGVEAFF
TRBJ1-3,TRBV27,CASSPRGRPSGNTIYF
TRBJ1-2,TRBV24-1,CATSVTQGARGYTF
TRBJ2-5,TRBV19,CASSLGTSPETQYF
TRBJ2-3,TRBV11-3,CASSLELLVGADTQYF
TRBJ1-3,TRBV11-3,CASGWGHSGNTIYF
TRBJ2-7,TRBV9,CASSVATGRGYEQYF
TRBJ1-6,TRBV27,CASSFGTGAHSPLHF
TRBJ2-7,TRBV27,CASSSIALAAYEQYF
TRBJ2-3,TRBV19,CASRSEAPTDTQYF
TRBJ2-1,TRBV3-1/TRBV3-2,CASSLRGTGNYNEQFF
TRBJ2-3,TRBV9,CASNRAGGPLDTQYF
TRBJ1-5,TRBV24-1,CATEGTGTFQPQHF
TRBJ1-4,TRBV5-1,CASSPWGLGDEKLFF
TRBJ2-3,TRBV19,CASSIDGLADSDTQYF
TRBJ1-2,TRBV3-1/TRBV3-2,CASSSGYYGYTF
TRBJ2-7,TRBV3-1/TRBV3-2,CASSSLTGFYEQYF
TRBJ1-5,TRBV27,CASSQSRAGGDNQPQHF
TRBJ1-2,TRBV7-9,CASSLLRGSQNYGYTF
TRBJ1-3,TRBV5-1,CASSRRAAQGNTIYF
TRBJ2-7,TRBV11-3,CASRLRDSTYEQYF
TRBJ2-7,TRBV28,CASNQGLGYEQYF
TRBJ1-6,TRBV7-9,CASRSDRDYNSPLHF
TRBJ2-7,TRBV5-1,CASSGAPGGDYEQYF
TRBJ1-5,TRBV5-5,CASSPNSLSNQPQHF
TRBJ1-1,TRBV3-1/TRBV3-2,CASSRNRAVTEAFF
TRBJ2-7,TRBV2,CASSVLATTGEQYF